These 10 T cell receptor beta chains came from one sample sequenced in a study of PD-1 blockade in classical Hodgkin lymphoma. Clones were read by immunoSEQ multiplex PCR, and TCRdb kept only the in-frame ones, dropping some. Altogether about 45,000 clones are present, around 76% being singletons, with the ten largest covering about 3%. All the patients suffered relapse after autologous stem cell transplantation, and brentuximab vedotin exposure differed. Sequences were derived from peripheral blood mononuclear cells (PBMCs), sampled before the second cycle of nivolumab. Source of these receptors: a human donor with classical Hodgkin lymphoma.

The chain carries TRBV6-1 and TRBJ2-1; TRBD2 agrees at 14 bases. Per germline, CDR1 MNHNS and CDR2 SASEGT. With 4 bases clipped from V and 6 bases from J, the junction kept 2 bases outside the gene matches. This CDR3 is built from 15 residues. CDR3 sequence: CASSGGLAGGNEQFF. The CDR3 coding sequence is TGTGCCAGCAGTGGCGGACTAGCGGGAGGCAATGAGCAGTTCTTC.

The chain uses TRBV30 and TRBJ2-6; D gene unclear. The length of the CDR3 is 14 residues. Germline CDR1 GTSNPN, CDR2 SVGIG (reference sequence). V lost 5 bases and J 0 bases, leaving 8 bases between the germline ends. For the CDR3, the DNA is TGTGCCTGGGATGGGATCTCTGGGGCCAACGTCCTGACTTTC. Its protein product is CAWDGISGANVLTF.

This chain uses TRBV7-3 with TRBJ1-1; no firm D call. The germline V gene has CDR1 SGHTA and CDR2 FQGTGA. The CDR3 covers 13 residues. Between the trimmed V and J ends, which lost 2 bases and 1 base, there was a span of 5 bases. The chain's CDR3 is CASSLGRNTEAFF. CDR3 in DNA: TGTGCCAGCAGCTTAGGAAGGAACACTGAAGCTTTCTTT. The full variable domain, rest sourced from reference TRBV7-3 and TRBJ1-1, is GAGVSQTPSNKVTEKGKYVELRCDPISGHTALYWYRQSLGQGPEFLIYFQGTGAADDSGLPNDRFFAVRPEGSVSTLKIQRTERGDSAVYLCASSLGRNTEAFFGQGTRLTVV.

The chain employs TRBV28 and TRBJ1-1, with D maybe TRBD1 (5 bases). Germline V gene data show CDR1 as MDHEN and CDR2 as SYDVKM. This CDR3 is built from 15 residues. V was shortened by 3 bases and J by 5 bases, with 16 bases between the two germline ends. The CDR3 is CASSFRVPGGTEAFF. DNA of the CDR3: TGTGCCAGCAGTTTCAGGGTCCCGGGAGGGACTGAAGCTTTCTTT.

This clone has just a few counts. The rearrangement uses TRBV6-1 and TRBJ2-3; D is unresolved. CDR3 size: 16 residues. The V end lost 2 bases, the J end lost 2 bases, and 14 bases lay between the germline ends. CDR1 and CDR2 (germline): MNHNS, SASEGT. Written as DNA, the CDR3 is TGTGCCAGCAGTGAACTGGTGTCAGATACCACAGATACGCAGTATTTT. Translated: CASSELVSDTTDTQYF.

This clone was found a few times. The genes are TRBV28 and TRBJ2-2; 8 positions match TRBD1. Germline V gene lookup returns CDR1 MDHEN and CDR2 SYDVKM. J was trimmed by 4 bases and V by 3 bases; bases with no gene match: 22. There are 21 residues in the CDR3. CDR3 region: CASSFSRTLPGTGGRTGELFF. The CDR3 DNA reads TGTGCCAGCAGTTTTTCCAGGACCCTCCCCGGGACAGGAGGTCGCACCGGGGAGCTGTTTTTT.

The J gene is TRBJ1-3, the V gene TRBV28; a possible D gene is TRBD1 (5 bases). The germline V gene has CDR1 MDHEN and CDR2 SYDVKM. The CDR3 is 15 amino acids. The germline V and J ends were trimmed by 2 bases and 2 bases, with 10 bases remaining between them. CDR3 sequence reads: CASSLGGTTGNTIYF. The DNA for the CDR3 is TGTGCCAGCAGTTTAGGGGGGACGACTGGAAACACCATATATTTT.

The gene calls are TRBV7-2 and TRBJ1-1, with no clear D. The CDR3 totals 15 residues. V was clipped by 1 base and J by 1 base, with 10 bases between them. The V gene's germline CDR1 is SGHTA and CDR2 FQGNSA. The CDR3 is CASSLDVVANTEAFF. The CDR3 DNA is TGTGCCAGCAGCTTAGATGTTGTAGCGAACACTGAAGCTTTCTTT.

The chain combines TRBV28 with TRBJ2-1; TRBD2 aligns across 10 bases. The V gene end was trimmed by 10 bases and the J gene end by 5 bases; junction bases not matched to a gene: 8. The length of the CDR3 is 14 residues. Germline CDR1 is MDHEN and CDR2 is SYDVKM. The CDR3 loop is CATYLAGGNNEQFF. The CDR3 DNA is TGTGCCACCTATTTAGCGGGGGGCAACAATGAGCAGTTCTTC.

This clone rates as medium-sized (0.01 to 0.1%). V and J are TRBV4-3 and TRBJ2-2, with D perhaps given as TRBD1 or TRBD2 (5 bases each). Germline-derived CDR1 and CDR2 are LGHNA and YSLEER. The CDR3 runs 13 residues. Trimming stripped 0 bases from V and 9 bases from J, with 8 bases between. The CDR3 DNA is TGCGCCAGCAGCCAAGATCGGGGCCGGGAGCTGTTTTTT. It yields the protein CASSQDRGRELFF.